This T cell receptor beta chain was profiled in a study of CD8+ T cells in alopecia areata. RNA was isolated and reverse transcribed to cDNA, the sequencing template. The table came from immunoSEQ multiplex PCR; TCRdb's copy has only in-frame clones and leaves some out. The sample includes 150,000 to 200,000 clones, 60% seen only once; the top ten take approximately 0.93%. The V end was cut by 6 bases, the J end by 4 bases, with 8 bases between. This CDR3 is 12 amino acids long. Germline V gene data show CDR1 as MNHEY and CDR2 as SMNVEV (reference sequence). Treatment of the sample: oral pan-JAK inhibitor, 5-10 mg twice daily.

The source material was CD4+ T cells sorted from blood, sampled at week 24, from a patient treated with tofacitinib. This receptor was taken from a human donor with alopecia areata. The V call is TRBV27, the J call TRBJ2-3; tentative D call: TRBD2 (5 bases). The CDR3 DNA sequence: TGTGCCAGCAGCGACTACTCAGATACGCAGTATTTT. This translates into CASSDYSDTQYF.